This T cell receptor (beta chain) was captured in a study of CD8 T cells in Susac syndrome (dated by TCRdb to the late 2010s). The study in broad terms: The study used repertoire sequencing to test whether antigen drove CD8+ T cell activation and differentiation in Susac syndrome. The study compared CD8+ T cell repertoire clonality among 12 healthy donors, 14 Susac syndrome patients and 15 or so multiple sclerosis patients.

High-throughput TCR beta sequencing profiled peripheral blood CD8+ and CD4+ T cells from healthy donors, Susac syndrome patients and multiple sclerosis patients. Multiple sclerosis controls were treatment-naive patients with stable or active relapsing-remitting disease fulfilling revised McDonald criteria. Bulk CD8+ and CD4+ T cells were purified magnetically by negative isolation, whereas CD8+ TEMRA cells were enriched by FACS. Blood was collected in EDTA tubes and processed within 24 hours, with PBMCs isolated through density gradient centrifugation. PBMCs intended for TCR sequencing were cryopreserved in liquid nitrogen and were subsequently thawed in a 37 degrees C water bath. A purity of at least 90% was achieved for sorted or isolated CD4+, CD8+ and CD8+ TEMRA cells. V is reduced by 6 bases and J by 2 bases, leaving a spacing of 17 bases between them. CDR1 is given as MNHEY and CDR2 as SVGEGT, both from the germline V gene. There are 16 amino acids in the CDR3, from cysteine to phenylalanine inclusive. The retained sequence is limited to the CDR3, 48 bases, with the frame set at the first base.

RNA was extracted with the RNeasy kit and about 0.5 to 1 ug was reverse transcribed using random hexamers. TCR beta CDR3 regions were amplified with the immunoSEQ multiplex PCR assay covering 54 Vbeta and 13 Jbeta segments. Bias from PCR amplification was corrected by using a synthetic template baseline for primer optimization and for computational correction. From the authors' description of their analysis: Reads were annotated to V, D and J genes according to IMGT and were analyzed with immunoSEQ Analyzer, with only productive sequences retained. Clonality was computed as one minus Shannon entropy normalized by log2 of the number of productive unique sequences. For each patient and control, public and private clones were evaluated within the 100 most prevalent clones. A clone was defined as Susac-specific if it was absent from the healthy and MS cohorts, from about 1,100 published viral clones and from other ImmuneACCESS disease sequences. Using fastp at Q25 and MiXCR, TCRdb reprocessed the public reads and kept productive beta chains. Each entry merges the rows of one CDR3 protein and shows their most common DNA and genes. TCRdb, not the authors, supplied the V and J calls. The sample table shows 150,000 to 160,000 distinct CDR3 sequences, and nearly 97% are seen once. Approximately 0.15% of the sample comes from the top ten.

Worth noting for this clonotype: Its antigen is unknown. No clone much larger than this one lies a single base away; base qualities are absent.

Results and caveats for the whole study, not just this receptor: The number of individuals in the TCR sequencing and HLA analysis was recognized as being relatively small.

Here the chain combines TRBV6-2 or TRBV6-3 and TRBJ2-1, with no reliable assignment of the D segment. The sample was CD8+ T cells from PBMCs. This clonotype was sampled from a human donor with multiple sclerosis. The CDR3 reads CASSLEPPTTYNEQFF. The bases are TGTGCCAGCAGCCTGGAACCTCCCACGACCTACAATGAGCAGTTCTTC.